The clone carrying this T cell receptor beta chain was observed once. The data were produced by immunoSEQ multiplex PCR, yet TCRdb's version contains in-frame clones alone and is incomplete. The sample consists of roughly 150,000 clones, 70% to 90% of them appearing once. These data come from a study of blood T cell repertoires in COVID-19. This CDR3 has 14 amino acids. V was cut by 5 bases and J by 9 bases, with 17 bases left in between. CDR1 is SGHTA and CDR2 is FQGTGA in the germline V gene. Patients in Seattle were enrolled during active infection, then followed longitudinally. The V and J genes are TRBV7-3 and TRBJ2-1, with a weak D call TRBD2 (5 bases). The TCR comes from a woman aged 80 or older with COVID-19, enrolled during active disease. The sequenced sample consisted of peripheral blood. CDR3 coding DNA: TGTGCCAGCAGCCCTGATCCGGAGGTCCGTGAGCAGTTCTTC. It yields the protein CASSPDPEVREQFF.